These 8 T cell receptor beta chains were all obtained from the same sample, sequenced in a study of shared clonotypes between healthy human individuals. Sequenced by immunoSEQ multiplex PCR; TCRdb stores in-frame clones only, minus some. The profile shows some 580,000 clones, roughly 98% of them singletons. Positive CCR7 selection of CD45RO-negative cells yielded the naive CD8 cells, and terminally differentiated effector memory CD45RA+ cells were excluded. The sample comprised naive CD8+ T cells sorted from blood. The origin of the receptors is a man aged 25-40 years in good health.

V and J are TRBV27 and TRBJ1-1, with a tentative D call TRBD1 (5 bases). Trimming stripped 0 bases from V and 5 bases from J, with 13 bases between. Germline V lookup: CDR1 MNHEY, CDR2 SMNVEV (reference sequence). The CDR3 totals 15 residues. The CDR3 DNA reads TGTGCCAGCAGTTTATCGGCAGGGACGAGTACTGAAGCTTTCTTT. Its protein is CASSLSAGTSTEAFF.

The chain has TRBV27 and TRBJ2-3, with D possibly being TRBD1 (5 bases). Germline V lookup: CDR1 MNHEY, CDR2 SMNVEV (reference sequence). The CDR3 has 14 amino acids. Trimming stripped 4 bases from V and 2 bases from J, with 10 bases between. CDR3 region: CASSSAGNTDTQYF. The CDR3 nucleotides are TGTGCCAGCAGTTCGGCAGGGAACACAGATACGCAGTATTTT.

The chain carries TRBV14 and TRBJ2-7; D is perhaps TRBD2 (5 bases). V shed 3 bases and J shed 9 bases, with 12 bases lying between them. In germline, CDR1 is SGHDN, CDR2 FVKESK. The CDR3 runs 12 residues. CDR3 sequence reads: CASSQLSVLQYF. The CDR3 DNA sequence: TGTGCCAGCAGCCAGCTTAGCGTCCTGCAGTACTTC.

Here the CDR3 DNA reads TGTGCCAGCAGTCCCAGAGGGTACGAGCAGTACTTC. Translating gives CASSPRGYEQYF. This rearrangement joins TRBV2 to TRBJ2-7; TRBD2 is a possible D gene (5 bases). The CDR3 covers 12 residues. V shed 5 bases and J shed 4 bases, with 9 bases lying between them. Germline lookup yields CDR1 SNHLY and CDR2 FYNNEI. The full variable domain, rest sourced from reference TRBV2 and TRBJ2-7, is EPEVTQTPSHQVTQMGQEVILRCVPISNHLYFYWYRQILGQKVEFLVSFYNNEISEKSEIFDDQFSVERPDGSNFTLKIRSTKLEDSAMYFCASSPRGYEQYFGPGTRLTVT.

V gene TRBV7-8 combines with J gene TRBJ1-1; D gene uncertain. The CDR3 consists of 15 residues. V dropped 1 base and J dropped 1 base, with 10 bases sitting between them. CDR1 is SGHVS, CDR2 FQNEAQ, per germline. Written as DNA, the CDR3 is TGTGCCAGCAGCTTAGACGTTGCAGGGAACACTGAAGCTTTCTTT. Its protein product is CASSLDVAGNTEAFF.

V is TRBV28 and J is TRBJ1-2; the D gene is possibly TRBD1 (5 bases). CDR1 and CDR2 (germline): MDHEN, SYDVKM. V was cut by 0 bases and J by 3 bases, with 8 bases left in between. This CDR3 region has 14 residues. CDR3 DNA sequence: TGTGCCAGCAGTTTATGGGGGCTGGACTATGGCTACACCTTC. Protein sequence: CASSLWGLDYGYTF.

V usage is TRBV9 and J usage is TRBJ1-3; no reliable D call. The CDR3 contains 14 residues. Germline-derived CDR1 and CDR2 are SGDLS and YYNGEE. Trimming left V 4 bases short and J 0 bases short, with 8 bases between. CDR3 bases: TGTGCCAGCAGCTCCTCGGGCTCTGGAAACACCATATATTTT. This translates into CASSSSGSGNTIYF.

The V gene is TRBV27, the J gene TRBJ1-2; TRBD1 aligns across 7 bases. The CDR3 contains 15 residues. The germline V gene has CDR1 MNHEY and CDR2 SMNVEV (reference sequence). V was clipped by 3 bases and J by 8 bases; unmatched bases: 12. The CDR3 region is CASSFVQGEILGYTF. The CDR3, as DNA: TGTGCCAGCAGTTTCGTCCAGGGGGAAATATTAGGCTACACCTTC.